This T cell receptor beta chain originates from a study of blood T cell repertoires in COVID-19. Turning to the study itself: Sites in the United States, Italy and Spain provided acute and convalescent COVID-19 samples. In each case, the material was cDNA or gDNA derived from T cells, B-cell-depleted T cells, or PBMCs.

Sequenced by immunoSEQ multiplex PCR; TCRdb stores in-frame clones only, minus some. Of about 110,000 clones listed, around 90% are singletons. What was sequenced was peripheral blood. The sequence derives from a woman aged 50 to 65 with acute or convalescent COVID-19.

DNA of the CDR3: TGTGCCAGTAGTACCTACACTGAAGCTTTCTTT. As protein: CASSTYTEAFF. The chain combines TRBV19 with TRBJ1-1; no clear D gene. The CDR3 totals 11 residues. The V gene lost 4 bases and the J gene lost 3 bases, with 3 bases spanning the gap. CDR1 LNHDA and CDR2 SQIVND come from the germline V gene (reference sequence).